This TCR beta chain came from a study of blood T cell repertoires in COVID-19. Whole-study context: COVID-19 samples, acute and convalescent, were from the United States, Italy and Spain. Sources were T cells, B-cell-depleted T cells, or PBMCs; the material itself was cDNA or gDNA.

V was pared by 4 bases and J by 6 bases, with 13 bases of the junction left unmatched. Per the germline V gene, CDR1 is MGHDK and CDR2 is SYGVNS. The CDR3 is 17 amino acids. Cohort 3 donors were reported recovered after two negative PCRs, clearance, or symptom resolution. Original processing methods: The authors estimated nucleated cell counts from reference gene primer amplification. Here immunoSEQ multiplex PCR was the method, and the copy in TCRdb shows in-frame clones only, minus some. D and trimming come from the DNA, and the V and J calls and clone size come from that table. The sample holds about 170,000 clones; about nine tenths are singletons and the top ten take around 0.77%.

The sequencing input was PBMCs or T cells enriched from blood (not recorded which). The chain has TRBV25-1 and TRBJ2-2; 8 nucleotides line up with TRBD1. The sequence was collected from a woman aged 18-29 years who had recovered from COVID-19. CDR3 residues: CASSAYEDTGGSGELFF. CDR3 nucleotide sequence: TGTGCCAGCAGTGCCTATGAGGATACAGGGGGTTCCGGGGAGCTGTTTTTT.